Below are 23 T cell receptor beta chains sequenced from a single sample in a study of technical replicates of blood from several donors. Generated by immunoSEQ multiplex PCR, the TCRdb table keeps only in-frame clones and is missing some. The sample has around 71,000 clones; about nine tenths are singletons. Specimen: T cells isolated from PBMCs. The source is a human donor in good health.

This chain connects TRBV5-1 to TRBJ1-2, with 7 bases aligning to TRBD1. Trimming cost V 5 bases and J 7 bases; bases outside gene matches: 11. CDR3 length: 14 residues. CDR1 SGHRS and CDR2 YFSETQ come from the germline V gene. The CDR3 DNA reads as TGCGCCAGCAGTAGTGAGGACAGGATTCTTGGCTACACCTTC. It yields the protein CASSSEDRILGYTF.

This chain links TRBV5-6 with TRBJ2-5; 14 bases agree with TRBD2. The CDR3 consists of 17 residues. Germline V lookup: CDR1 SGHDT, CDR2 YYEEEE. With V trimmed by 4 bases and J by 5 bases, 10 bases remained unmatched. The CDR3 loop reads CASSLGLAGGSEETQYF. The CDR3 DNA sequence: TGTGCCAGCAGCCTAGGACTAGCGGGAGGATCGGAGGAGACCCAGTACTTC.

The chain carries TRBV7-8 and TRBJ1-5; tentative D call: TRBD1 (6 bases). V lost 3 bases, J lost 3 bases, and 9 bases lay in between. The CDR3 extends over 14 amino acids. Germline CDR1 is SGHVS and CDR2 is FQNEAQ. This CDR3 reads CASSFQGTNQPQHF. CDR3 coding DNA: TGTGCCAGCAGCTTCCAGGGGACCAATCAGCCCCAGCATTTT.

This rearrangement joins TRBV11-2 to TRBJ2-7; maybe TRBD2 (6 bases). V lost 4 bases and J lost 2, with 15 bases in between. The CDR3 extends over 15 amino acids. The V gene's germline CDR1 is SGHAT and CDR2 FQNNGV. CDR3 sequence: CASSWPPGDPYEQYF. DNA of the CDR3: TGTGCCAGCAGCTGGCCTCCGGGGGACCCCTACGAGCAGTACTTC.

The chain uses TRBV28 and TRBJ2-4; no definite D call. V was pared by 2 bases and J by 5 bases, with 13 bases between. This CDR3 region has 15 residues. From germline, CDR1 is MDHEN and CDR2 SYDVKM. The CDR3 DNA is TGTGCCAGCAGTTTAGGGCCGGATTACCAAAACATTCAGTACTTC. Amino acid sequence: CASSLGPDYQNIQYF. Looking up the rest from reference TRBV28 and TRBJ2-4 gives the full variable domain: DVKVTQSSRYLVKRTGEKVFLECVQDMDHENMFWYRQDPGLGLRLIYFSYDVKMKEKGDIPEGYSVSREKKERFSLILESASTNQTSMYLCASSLGPDYQNIQYFGAGTRLSVL.

The V gene is TRBV2, the J gene TRBJ2-5; D uncertain. V lost 7 bases and J 1 base, leaving 13 bases between the germline ends. This CDR3 region has 14 residues. Germline lookup yields CDR1 SNHLY and CDR2 FYNNEI. Written as DNA, the CDR3 is TGTGCCAGCAATCCAACGGGTGCCCAAGAGACCCAGTACTTC. Protein product: CASNPTGAQETQYF.

The chain combines TRBV28 with TRBJ2-1; 8 nucleotides match TRBD1. V was clipped by 7 bases and J by 6 bases; unmatched bases: 8. The CDR3 runs 14 residues. Germline V gene data show CDR1 as MDHEN and CDR2 as SYDVKM. CDR3 nucleotides: TGTGCCAGCAAGGTGGACAGGGAGGTCAATGAGCAGTTCTTC. The encoded protein is CASKVDREVNEQFF.

The chain links TRBV19 to TRBJ2-7; perhaps TRBD1 as D (6 bases). Germline CDR1 reads LNHDA; CDR2 reads SQIVND (reference sequence). V was clipped by 2 bases and J by 7 bases, with 15 bases between them. This CDR3 has 14 amino acids. In DNA form, the CDR3 reads TGTGCCAGTAGTATAAGTTCCAGGGGAATTGAGCAGTACTTC. Translating gives CASSISSRGIEQYF.

This chain joins TRBV7-3 and TRBJ2-5; D uncertain. With 1 base removed from V and 0 bases from J, the gap between germline ends came to 6 bases. Germline V gives CDR1 SGHTA, CDR2 FQGTGA. The CDR3 has 14 residues. CDR3 region: CASSLMANQETQYF. The CDR3 bases are TGTGCCAGCAGCTTAATGGCAAACCAAGAGACCCAGTACTTC.

The V call is TRBV19, the J call TRBJ1-1; 7 bases align to TRBD1. The CDR3 has 13 amino acids. From germline, CDR1 is LNHDA and CDR2 SQIVND (reference sequence). V dropped 3 bases and J dropped 4; count of bases not matched to a gene: 2. CDR3 in DNA: TGTGCCAGTAGTATCACAGGGGTCACTGAAGCTTTCTTT. This encodes CASSITGVTEAFF.

In this sample, this clone turned up a few times. The chain is built from TRBV4-2 and TRBJ2-1; the match to TRBD2 covers 9 bases. The CDR3 spans 15 residues. Germline CDR1 is LGHNA and CDR2 is YNFKEQ. J lost 6 bases, V lost 1 base, and 4 bases had no gene match. The CDR3 spells CASSQGLADLNEQFF. In nucleotides, the CDR3 is TGTGCCAGCAGCCAAGGACTAGCGGATCTCAATGAGCAGTTCTTC.

V is TRBV13 and J is TRBJ2-1, with D maybe TRBD2 (5 bases). CDR3 length: 15 residues. V was trimmed by 0 bases and J by 3 bases, leaving 9 bases between them. CDR1 is PRHDT and CDR2 is FYEKMQ in the germline V gene (reference sequence). This CDR3 is CASSLGQRFYNEQFF. CDR3 nucleotides: TGTGCCAGCAGCTTAGGACAGCGGTTCTACAATGAGCAGTTCTTC.

This CDR3 reads CASTLSGPYEQYF. In DNA form, the CDR3 reads TGTGCCAGCACCCTCTCAGGTCCCTACGAGCAGTACTTC. This chain uses TRBV7-9 with TRBJ2-7; no clear D. CDR1 is SEHNR and CDR2 is FQNEAQ in the germline V gene (reference sequence). The CDR3 covers 13 residues. V gave up 7 bases and J gave up 2 bases, with 12 bases separating them.

The rearrangement joins TRBV25-1 to TRBJ1-5; perhaps TRBD1 as D (6 bases). The CDR3 has 16 amino acids. The V end was cut by 1 base, the J end by 9 bases, with 19 bases between. Germline V gene data show CDR1 as MGHDK and CDR2 as SYGVNS. The CDR3 DNA reads as TGTGCCAGCAGTGAATCAGCAGGGGCCCTCGATTGGCCCCAGCATTTT. This encodes CASSESAGALDWPQHF.

This sequence joins TRBV21-1 and TRBJ2-3; the table gives TRBD2 as D, unverified against the DNA. TRBV21-1 counts as a pseudogene. This CDR3 contains 14 residues. As DNA, the CDR3 is TGTGCCAGCAGCACAAGGACTAGCACAGATACGCAGTATTTT. Its translation is CASSTRTSTDTQYF.

The chain recombines TRBV28 with TRBJ1-2, with D perhaps TRBD1 (6 bases). Germline-derived CDR1 and CDR2 are MDHEN and SYDVKM. Between the trimmed V and J ends, which lost 2 bases and 4 bases, there was a span of 8 bases. CDR3 length: 13 amino acids. CDR3 residues: CASSLQGSYGYTF. Here the CDR3 DNA reads TGTGCCAGCAGTTTACAGGGGAGCTATGGCTACACCTTC.

This clone has just one count. The chain combines TRBV11-2 with TRBJ2-5; 11 bases agree with TRBD2. The J segment lost 5 bases and the V segment lost 4 bases, leaving 6 bases of the junction unmatched. There are 15 residues in the CDR3. CDR1 is SGHAT and CDR2 is FQNNGV in the germline V gene. CDR3 DNA sequence: TGTGCCAGCAGCTCCATACTAGCGGGAGAGGAGACCCAGTACTTC. Its protein product is CASSSILAGEETQYF.

The chain has TRBV19 and TRBJ2-3, with 10 bases matching TRBD2. The CDR3 spans 14 residues. Unmatched junction bases numbered 0, after V lost 6 bases and J lost 0 bases. Germline V gives CDR1 LNHDA, CDR2 SQIVND (reference sequence). CDR3 in amino acids: CASRTSGSTDTQYF. The CDR3 DNA follows: TGTGCCAGTAGGACTAGCGGGAGCACAGATACGCAGTATTTT. Based on the CDR3 plus reference TRBV19 and TRBJ2-3, the full variable domain is DGGITQSPKYLFRKEGQNVTLSCEQNLNHDAMYWYRQDPGQGLRLIYYSQIVNDFQKGDIAEGYSVSREKKESFPLTVTSAQKNPTAFYLCASRTSGSTDTQYFGPGTRLTVL.

The V gene is TRBV20-1, the J gene TRBJ2-1; 7 nucleotides match TRBD2. The germline gives CDR1 DFQATT, CDR2 SNEGSKA (reference sequence). There are 10 residues in the CDR3. CDR3 sequence reads: CSGRINEQFF. For the CDR3, the DNA is TGCAGCGGGAGGATTAATGAGCAGTTCTTC.

The chain employs TRBV7-9 and TRBJ1-2, with a weak D call TRBD1 (5 bases). The length of the CDR3 is 14 residues. Trimming took 5 bases from V and 6 from J, leaving 16 bases between them. Germline lookup yields CDR1 SEHNR and CDR2 FQNEAQ (reference sequence). CDR3 nucleotides: TGTGCCAGCAGCCCTGGGGGGGACGGCGATGGCTACACCTTC. It specifies CASSPGGDGDGYTF.

The rearrangement uses TRBV28 and TRBJ2-3; TRBD2 matches at 8 bases. The CDR3 is 16 residues long. Germline V CDR1 and CDR2: MDHEN, SYDVKM. J was trimmed by 0 bases and V by 6 bases; bases with no gene match: 8. The CDR3 spells CASSQPLAASTDTQYF. In DNA form, the CDR3 reads TGTGCCAGCAGCCAACCACTAGCGGCTAGCACAGATACGCAGTATTTT.

This rearrangement joins TRBV28 to TRBJ2-1; 10 bases are a match to TRBD1. Trimming took 7 bases from V and 4 from J; bases not matched to a gene: 16. Germline V CDR1 and CDR2: MDHEN, SYDVKM. The CDR3 consists of 18 residues. CDR3 DNA: TGTGCCAGCATTCATCGGGTCCAGACGGGACAGGGGTACAATGAGCAGTTCTTC. It translates to CASIHRVQTGQGYNEQFF.

This CDR3 reads CSAQGTWGPFF. The CDR3 nucleotides read TGCAGTGCCCAAGGAACGTGGGGGCCGTTCTTC. The genes are TRBV20-1 and TRBJ2-1; TRBD1 might be the D (6 bases). V lost 6 bases, J lost 15 bases, and 18 bases lay in between. CDR1 is DFQATT and CDR2 is SNEGSKA in the germline V gene (reference sequence). The CDR3 is 11 residues long.